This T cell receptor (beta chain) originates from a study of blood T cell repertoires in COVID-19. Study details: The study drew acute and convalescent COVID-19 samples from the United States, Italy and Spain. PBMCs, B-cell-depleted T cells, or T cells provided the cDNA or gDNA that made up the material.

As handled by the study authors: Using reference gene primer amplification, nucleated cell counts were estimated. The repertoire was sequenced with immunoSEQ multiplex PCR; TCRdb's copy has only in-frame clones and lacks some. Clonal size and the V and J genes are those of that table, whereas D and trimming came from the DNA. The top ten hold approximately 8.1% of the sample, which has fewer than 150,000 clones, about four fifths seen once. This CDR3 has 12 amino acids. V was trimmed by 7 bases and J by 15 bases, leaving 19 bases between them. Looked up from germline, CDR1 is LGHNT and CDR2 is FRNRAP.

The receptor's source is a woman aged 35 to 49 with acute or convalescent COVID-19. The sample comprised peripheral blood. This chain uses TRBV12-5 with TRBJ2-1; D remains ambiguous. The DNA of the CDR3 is TGTGCTAGTGCTTCATGGGCCCAGATCCCGTTCTTC. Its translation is CASASWAQIPFF.